These 6 T cell receptor beta chains came from one sample sequenced in a study of T cells in Graves' hyperthyroidism and ophthalmopathy. Using RNA transcripts as the source, TCR beta CDR3 regions were amplified. When the TCR CDR3 underwent first-round RT-PCR, the HTBI primer set was used. MiXCR, run by TCRdb on the multiplex PCR reads, gives a single entry per CDR3 protein. In the table there are 300,000 to 400,000 distinct CDR3 sequences, roughly 20% of which are singletons. Sequenced material: blood. These TCRs come from a woman aged 45-65 years with Graves' hyperthyroidism.

This clonotype was detected a few times. The chain combines TRBV29-1 with TRBJ2-1; 10 nucleotides match TRBD2. With V trimmed by 7 bases and J by 8 bases, 11 bases remained unmatched. CDR1 is SQVTM and CDR2 is ANQGSEA in the germline V gene. CDR3 length: 14 amino acids. CDR3 in DNA: TGCAGCGCTACACTAGCGGGACTGGTGTATGAGCAGTTCTTC. Residues: CSATLAGLVYEQFF.

This clonotype was found many times. The CDR3 DNA is TGTGCCAGCACCGAACAAGGAGGGTCTGGTGAAAAACTGTTTTTT. Protein: CASTEQGGSGEKLFF. This chain links TRBV3-1 with TRBJ1-4; D is undetermined. V shed 7 bases and J shed 7 bases, with 19 bases lying between them. The germline gives CDR1 LGHDT, CDR2 YNNKEL (reference sequence). The CDR3 consists of 15 residues.

The V call is TRBV19, the J call TRBJ1-5; perhaps TRBD1 as D (5 bases). Looked up from germline, CDR1 is LNHDA and CDR2 is SQIVND (reference sequence). Trimming took 3 bases from V and 7 from J, leaving 19 bases between them. CDR3 size: 16 residues. CDR3 in DNA: TGTGCCAGTAGTATTCTGGCAGGGAAGGATGGACAGCCCCAGCATTTT. The encoded protein is CASSILAGKDGQPQHF.

The chain's CDR3 is CASKPSGRDVETQYF. CDR3 DNA sequence: TGTGCCAGCAAGCCTAGCGGGAGAGATGTGGAGACCCAGTACTTC. J is TRBJ2-5 and V is TRBV28; TRBD2 matches 10 bases. From germline, CDR1 is MDHEN and CDR2 SYDVKM. The CDR3 has 15 residues. Trimming cost V 7 bases and J 5 bases; bases outside gene matches: 10.

This clonotype has just a few counts. The CDR3 region has the DNA TGCGCCAGCAGCCTAGCGGACAGCTCCTACAATGAGCAGTTCTTC. Amino acids: CASSLADSSYNEQFF. The chain couples TRBV5-1 to TRBJ2-1; D perhaps matches TRBD2 (7 bases). Germline V gives CDR1 SGHRS, CDR2 YFSETQ. V was clipped by 4 bases and J by 0 bases, with 11 bases between them. This CDR3 has 15 residues. Full variable domain (rest looked up from reference TRBV5-1 and TRBJ2-1): KAGVTQTPRYLIKTRGQQVTLSCSPISGHRSVSWYQQTPGQGLQFLFEYFSETQRNKGNFPGRFSGRQFSNSRSEMNVSTLELGDSALYLCASSLADSSYNEQFFGPGTRLTVL.

The chain carries TRBV4-2 and TRBJ2-3; TRBD2 matches 11 bases. CDR1 is LGHNA and CDR2 is YNFKEQ in the germline V gene. Trimming removed 0 bases from V and 3 bases from J; junction bases left unmatched: 5. The CDR3 is 17 amino acids. CDR3 nucleotides: TGTGCCAGCAGCCAAGAACTAGCGGGAGTTAGTACAGATACGCAGTATTTT. This encodes CASSQELAGVSTDTQYF.